A single sample is the source of the 17 T cell receptor beta chains below, sequenced in a study of T-cell reconstitution after alpha-beta-depleted transplantation in children. Preparation of the TCRbeta library used unique molecular identifiers. MiXCR, applied by TCRdb to the PCR reads, yields one record per CDR3 protein. The sample carries 450,000 to 600,000 distinct CDR3 sequences, about 17% recorded once. The material was PBMCs from the stem cell graft donor, obtained from the stem cell graft. All receptors come from a human donor who donated a stem cell graft to a child with acute lymphoblastic leukemia.

The chain recombines TRBV18 with TRBJ1-5; D gene ambiguous. In germline, CDR1 is KGHSH, CDR2 LQKENI. Trimming stripped 1 base from V and 4 bases from J, with 8 bases between. The CDR3 is 14 residues long. Written as DNA, the CDR3 is TGTGCCAGCTCACCACAGGCGGGGAATCAGCCCCAGCATTTT. Protein sequence: CASSPQAGNQPQHF.

The rearrangement joins TRBV2 to TRBJ2-7, with TRBD1 identical over 7 bases. The V segment lost 6 bases and the J segment 1 base; nucleotides outside the gene matches: 6. The CDR3 runs to 14 residues. Germline CDR1 reads SNHLY; CDR2 reads FYNNEI. The CDR3 DNA sequence: TGTGCCAGCAGCGGAGCGACAGGGTCCTACGAGCAGTACTTC. Translated: CASSGATGSYEQYF.

The V and J genes are TRBV20-1 and TRBJ1-5; D not resolved. CDR3 length equals 15 residues. Germline assignment: CDR1 DFQATT and CDR2 SNEGSKA (reference sequence). With 0 bases removed from V and 0 bases from J, the gap between germline ends came to 9 bases. The CDR3 protein is CSARDLDYSNQPQHF. The DNA of the CDR3 is TGCAGTGCTAGAGATTTGGATTATAGCAATCAGCCCCAGCATTTT.

This clonotype was counted a few times. The rearrangement joins TRBV3-1 to TRBJ2-5, with a weak D call TRBD2 (6 bases). Germline values: CDR1 LGHDT, CDR2 YNNKEL (reference sequence). The CDR3 is 12 residues long. The ends were cut back, 1 base at V and 7 bases at J, with 7 bases in the middle. As DNA, the CDR3 is TGTGCCAGCAGCCAAGTGGAGGGGACCCAGTACTTC. Its translation is CASSQVEGTQYF.

The rearrangement links TRBV20-1 to TRBJ2-1; the match to TRBD2 covers 10 bases. There are 15 residues in the CDR3. Trimming removed 2 bases from V and 2 bases from J; junction bases left unmatched: 3. Looked up from germline, CDR1 is DFQATT and CDR2 is SNEGSKA (reference sequence). The CDR3 DNA reads TGCAGTGCTAGAACCGGGACTAGCGCCTACAATGAGCAGTTCTTC. The encoded protein is CSARTGTSAYNEQFF.

The chain couples TRBV20-1 to TRBJ2-1; D uncertain. V lost 8 bases, J lost 7 bases, and 15 bases lay in between. This CDR3 is built from 12 residues. From germline, CDR1 is DFQATT and CDR2 SNEGSKA (reference sequence). For the CDR3, the DNA is TGCAGTCTTAAACGGCGGTCGAATGAGCAGTTCTTC. Translating gives CSLKRRSNEQFF.

This clonotype was seen a handful of times. This chain connects TRBV5-1 to TRBJ2-4; D is undetermined. The CDR3 runs 16 residues. Trimming shortened V by 0 bases and J by 2 bases, and 12 bases separated the two germline ends. Germline V gene data show CDR1 as SGHRS and CDR2 as YFSETQ. The CDR3 DNA is TGCGCCAGCAGCTTGGAGGAAGGCGGTCCCAAAAACATTCAGTACTTC. This encodes CASSLEEGGPKNIQYF. Filled out from reference TRBV5-1 and TRBJ2-4, the complete variable domain reads KAGVTQTPRYLIKTRGQQVTLSCSPISGHRSVSWYQQTPGQGLQFLFEYFSETQRNKGNFPGRFSGRQFSNSRSEMNVSTLELGDSALYLCASSLEEGGPKNIQYFGAGTRLSVL.

The chain employs TRBV25-1 and TRBJ1-5; tentative D call: TRBD1 (5 bases). The CDR3 is 14 amino acids. Trimming took off 4 bases at V and 3 bases at J, with 10 bases between the two ends. Germline values: CDR1 MGHDK, CDR2 SYGVNS. CDR3 sequence reads: CASSGQGNNQPQHF. The DNA of the CDR3 is TGTGCCAGCAGTGGCCAGGGAAACAATCAGCCCCAGCATTTT.

The rearrangement links TRBV7-9 to TRBJ2-2, with 10 nucleotides matching TRBD2. V trimming: 5 bases; J trimming: 7 bases; junction bases outside the gene matches: 7. The CDR3 contains 15 residues. In germline, CDR1 is SEHNR, CDR2 FQNEAQ (reference sequence). The CDR3 loop reads CASSQLAGPIGELFF. CDR3 bases: TGTGCCAGCAGCCAACTAGCGGGACCTATCGGGGAGCTGTTTTTT.

This clonotype has only a few counts. This chain links TRBV29-1 with TRBJ2-2; D is tentatively TRBD1 or TRBD2 (5 bases each). Deletions cut 1 base from V and 7 bases from J, with 16 bases between. Germline V gene sequence: CDR1 SQVTM, CDR2 ANQGSEA. The CDR3 length is 15 residues. CDR3 in amino acids: CSVEAYWGSGGELFF. CDR3 nucleotides: TGCAGCGTTGAAGCCTACTGGGGGTCCGGCGGGGAGCTGTTTTTT.

V and J are TRBV6-2 or TRBV6-3 and TRBJ2-1; 7 positions match TRBD2. The germline V gene has CDR1 MNHEY and CDR2 SVGEGT. V dropped 4 bases and J dropped 3; count of bases not matched to a gene: 12. CDR3 size: 17 residues. CDR3 sequence: CASSSPQAGSGYNEQFF. DNA for the CDR3: TGTGCCAGCAGTTCTCCCCAAGCGGGATCTGGCTACAATGAGCAGTTCTTC.

This clonotype was counted between two and nine times. J is TRBJ1-3 and V is TRBV5-5, with D perhaps TRBD1 (6 bases). The CDR3 is 16 residues long. The germline gives CDR1 SGHKS, CDR2 YYEKEE (reference sequence). The ends were cut back, 4 bases at V and 0 bases at J, with 14 bases in the middle. The CDR3 loop is CASSASGEDSGNTIYF. The CDR3 region has the DNA TGTGCCAGCAGCGCCTCAGGGGAAGACTCTGGAAACACCATATATTTT. The variable domain in full, completed from reference TRBV5-5 and TRBJ1-3, reads DAGVTQSPTHLIKTRGQQVTLRCSPISGHKSVSWYQQVLGQGPQFIFQYYEKEERGRGNFPDRFSARQFPNYSSELNVNALLLGDSALYLCASSASGEDSGNTIYFGEGSWLTVV.

This clonotype was observed a few times. The chain has TRBV15 and TRBJ2-7, with TRBD2 matching over 7 bases. Germline V gene lookup returns CDR1 LNHNV and CDR2 YYDKDF (reference sequence). Losses at the gene ends were 0 bases for V and 3 bases for J; bases not matched to a gene: 8. This CDR3 region has 16 residues. CDR3 region: CATSRDHGTKDYEQYF. The CDR3 coding sequence is TGTGCCACCAGCAGAGATCACGGGACTAAGGACTACGAGCAGTACTTC.

This clonotype has just a few counts. The chain combines TRBV5-1 with TRBJ2-7; tentatively, D is TRBD2 (6 bases). CDR1 is SGHRS, CDR2 YFSETQ, per germline. The ends were cut back, 1 base at V and 0 bases at J, with 11 bases in the middle. The CDR3 length is 15 residues. CDR3 in amino acids: CASSLLFGGSYEQYF. For the CDR3, the DNA is TGCGCCAGCAGCTTGCTGTTCGGGGGCTCCTACGAGCAGTACTTC.

This sequence joins TRBV5-1 and TRBJ2-3; tentatively, D is TRBD2 (6 bases). From germline, CDR1 is SGHRS and CDR2 YFSETQ. CDR3 length equals 17 residues. V was shortened by 6 bases and J by 0 bases, with 20 bases between the two germline ends. The CDR3 coding sequence is TGCGCCAGCAACCTGGAGGGTCGGCTGGGTAGCACAGATACGCAGTATTTT. Translation gives CASNLEGRLGSTDTQYF.

This clonotype was found a few times. This sequence joins TRBV12-3 or TRBV12-4 and TRBJ2-1; D not resolved. Trimming left V 5 bases short and J 3 bases short, with 14 bases between. The CDR3 totals 15 residues. The CDR3 sequence is CASSGRAPYYNEQFF. The CDR3 DNA reads as TGTGCCAGCAGTGGCCGGGCTCCATACTACAATGAGCAGTTCTTC.

The chain joins TRBV30 to TRBJ1-6, with no clear D. The germline V gene has CDR1 GTSNPN and CDR2 SVGIG (reference sequence). V lost 2 bases, J lost 5 bases, and 10 bases lay in between. The CDR3 contains 14 residues. The chain's CDR3 is CAWSFGRDNSPLHF. CDR3 nucleotides: TGTGCCTGGAGTTTTGGCCGGGATAATTCACCCCTCCACTTT.